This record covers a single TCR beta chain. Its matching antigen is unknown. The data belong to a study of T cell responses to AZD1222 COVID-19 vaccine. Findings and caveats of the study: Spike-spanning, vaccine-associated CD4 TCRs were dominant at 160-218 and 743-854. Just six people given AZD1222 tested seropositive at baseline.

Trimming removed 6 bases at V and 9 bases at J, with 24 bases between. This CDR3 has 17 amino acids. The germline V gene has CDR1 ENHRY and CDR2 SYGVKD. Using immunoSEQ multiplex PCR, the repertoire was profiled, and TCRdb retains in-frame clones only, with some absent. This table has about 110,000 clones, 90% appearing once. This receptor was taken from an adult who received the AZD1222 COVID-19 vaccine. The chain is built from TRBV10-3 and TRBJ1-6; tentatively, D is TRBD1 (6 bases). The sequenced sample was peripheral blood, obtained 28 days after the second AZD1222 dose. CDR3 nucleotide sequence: TGTGCCATCAGCCCCATAAAGATACAGGGTGGAGGTTCACCCCTCCACTTT. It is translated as CAISPIKIQGGGSPLHF.